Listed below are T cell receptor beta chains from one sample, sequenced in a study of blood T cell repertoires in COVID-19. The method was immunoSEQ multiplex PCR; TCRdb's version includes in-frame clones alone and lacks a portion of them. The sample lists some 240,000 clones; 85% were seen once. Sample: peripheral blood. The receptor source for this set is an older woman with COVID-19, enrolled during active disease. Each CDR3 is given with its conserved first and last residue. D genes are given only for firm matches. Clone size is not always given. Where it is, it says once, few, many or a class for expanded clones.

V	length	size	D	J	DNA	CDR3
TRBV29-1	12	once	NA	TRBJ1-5	TGCAGCGTGGGACAAGGCAATCAGCCCCAGCATTTT	CSVGQGNQPQHF
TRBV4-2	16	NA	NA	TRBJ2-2	TGTGCCAGCAGCCAAGGTCCACAGGGTTGGGCCGGGGAGCTGTTTTTT	CASSQGPQGWAGELFF
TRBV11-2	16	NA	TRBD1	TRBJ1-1	TGTGCCAGCAGCCGCTGGTTGGGACAGACGAACACTGAAGCTTTCTTT	CASSRWLGQTNTEAFF
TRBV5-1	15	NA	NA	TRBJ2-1	TGCGCCAGCAGCTTCCCGGGACAAGGGTACAATGAGCAGTTCTTC	CASSFPGQGYNEQFF
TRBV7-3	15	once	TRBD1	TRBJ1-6	TGTGCCAGCAGCTTACAGGGACAGGGCTATTCACCCCTCCACTTT	CASSLQGQGYSPLHF
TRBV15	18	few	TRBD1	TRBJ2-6	TGTGCCACCAGGGAAAAGGGACAGAGCAACTCTGGGGCCAACGTCCTGACTTTC	CATREKGQSNSGANVLTF
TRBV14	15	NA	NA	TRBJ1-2	TGTGCCAGCAGCCAAGTGGGGCAGGCGGTGTATGGCTACACCTTC	CASSQVGQAVYGYTF
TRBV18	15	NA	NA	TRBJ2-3	TGTGCCAGCTCACCAGCGGGTGATAGCACAGATACGCAGTATTTT	CASSPAGDSTDTQYF
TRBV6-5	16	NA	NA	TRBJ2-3	TGTGCCAGCAGTTACTCGACAGGAGGACAGTATCACACGCAGTATTTT	CASSYSTGGQYHTQYF
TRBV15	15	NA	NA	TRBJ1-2	TGTGCCACCAGCAGAGGTGGGGAGGGTAACTATGGCTACACCTTC	CATSRGGEGNYGYTF
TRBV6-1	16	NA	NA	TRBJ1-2	TGTGCCAGCAGTGTTATACCCAGAACCGGGAACTATGGCTACACCTTC	CASSVIPRTGNYGYTF
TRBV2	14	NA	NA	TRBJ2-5	TGTGCCAGCAAAAGGTCGACAGCGCAAGAGACCCAGTACTTC	CASKRSTAQETQYF
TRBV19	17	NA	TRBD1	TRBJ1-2	TGTGCCAGTAATCTACTGGGACAGGGCGTTACTAACTATGGCTACACCTTC	CASNLLGQGVTNYGYTF
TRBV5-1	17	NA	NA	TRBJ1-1	TGCGCCAGCAGCTTGGGACGCCTGGCCGGGTCGAACACTGAAGCTTTCTTT	CASSLGRLAGSNTEAFF
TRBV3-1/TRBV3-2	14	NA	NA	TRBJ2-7	TGTGCCAGCAGCCAAGTAGCGTACGCCTACGAGCAGTACTTC	CASSQVAYAYEQYF
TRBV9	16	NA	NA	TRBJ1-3	TGTGCCAGCAGCGTATCAGTTTCCGACTCTGGAAACACCATATATTTT	CASSVSVSDSGNTIYF
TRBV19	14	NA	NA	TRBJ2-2	TGTGCCAGTAGTGGGACTTGGGGAACCGGGGAGCTGTTTTTT	CASSGTWGTGELFF
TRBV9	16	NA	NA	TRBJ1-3	TGTGCCAGCAGCGTAGTCCAGGGCCTCTCTGGAAACACCATATATTTT	CASSVVQGLSGNTIYF
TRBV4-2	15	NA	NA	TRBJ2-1	TGTGCCAGCAGCCAACAAGCGGAGACATGGGATGAGCAGTTCTTC	CASSQQAETWDEQFF
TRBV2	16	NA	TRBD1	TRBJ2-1	TGTGCCAGCAGTGAATGGGGGACAGCTATTAACAATGAGCAGTTCTTC	CASSEWGTAINNEQFF
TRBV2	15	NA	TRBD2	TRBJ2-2	TGTGCCAGCAATGGACTAGCGGGAGCGATCGGGGAGCTGTTTTTT	CASNGLAGAIGELFF
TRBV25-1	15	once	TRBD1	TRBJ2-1	TGTGCCAGCAGTGAATATGGCAGGGGGAAGAATGAGCAGTTCTTC	CASSEYGRGKNEQFF
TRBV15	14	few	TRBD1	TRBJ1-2	TGTGCCACCAGCAGAGTAACACAGGGGGCTGGCTACACCTTC	CATSRVTQGAGYTF
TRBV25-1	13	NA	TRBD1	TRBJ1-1	TGTGCCAGCAGAGGGACAGGGGGAACTGAAGCTTTCTTT	CASRGTGGTEAFF
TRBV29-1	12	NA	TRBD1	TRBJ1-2	TGCAGCGTTGGGGACAGCAACTATGGCTACACCTTC	CSVGDSNYGYTF
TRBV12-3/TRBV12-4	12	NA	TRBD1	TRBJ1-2	TGTGCCAGCAGTCAGGGGGACTATGGCTACACCTTC	CASSQGDYGYTF
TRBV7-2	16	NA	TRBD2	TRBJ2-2	TGTGCCAGCAGCTCCCGGCTAGCGGGCCACACCGGGGAGCTGTTTTTT	CASSSRLAGHTGELFF
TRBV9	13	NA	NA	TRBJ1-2	TGTGCCAGCAGCAAAGGACTAGACTATGGCTACACCTTC	CASSKGLDYGYTF
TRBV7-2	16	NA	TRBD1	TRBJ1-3	TGTGCCAGCAGCTTAGCCTTGACAGGGTTTAGAAACACCATATATTTT	CASSLALTGFRNTIYF
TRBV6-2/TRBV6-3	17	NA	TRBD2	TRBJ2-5	TGTGCCAGCAGTTCGGGACTAGCGGGGGGTAAGCAAGAGACCCAGTACTTC	CASSSGLAGGKQETQYF
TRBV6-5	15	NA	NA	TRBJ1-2	TGTGCCAGCAACAACAGCGGCGGCGGAGGGGATGGCTACACCTTC	CASNNSGGGGDGYTF
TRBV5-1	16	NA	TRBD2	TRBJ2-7	TGCGCCAGCAGACACGGGACTAGCGGGAGAGGGCCCGAGCAGTACTTC	CASRHGTSGRGPEQYF
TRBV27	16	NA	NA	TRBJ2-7	TGTGCCAGCAGTTCCCAGGGACACCCTAGCTCCTACGAGCAGTACTTC	CASSSQGHPSSYEQYF
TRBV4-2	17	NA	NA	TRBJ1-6	TGTGCCAGCAGCCAAGATTCTGCCAGCTCCTATAATTCACCCCTCCACTTT	CASSQDSASSYNSPLHF
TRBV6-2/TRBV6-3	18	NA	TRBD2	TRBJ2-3	TGTGCCAGCAGTTTCCCCCTTCCTATTAGCGGGAGTGGAGATACGCAGTATTTT	CASSFPLPISGSGDTQYF
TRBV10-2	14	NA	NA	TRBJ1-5	TGCGCCAGCAGGCCGGCGGGCGACAATCAGCCCCAGCATTTT	CASRPAGDNQPQHF
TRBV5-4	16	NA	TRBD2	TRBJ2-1	TGTGCCAGCAGCTTGGCCGGGGCTAGCGGCTACAATGAGCAGTTCTTC	CASSLAGASGYNEQFF
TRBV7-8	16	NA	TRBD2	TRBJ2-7	TGTGCCAGCAGCTTCCGACTAGCCAGGAGCTCCTACGAGCAGTACTTC	CASSFRLARSSYEQYF
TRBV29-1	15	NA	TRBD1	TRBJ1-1	TGCAGCGTTGATAAAGGGACAGGGCGGAACACTGAAGCTTTCTTT	CSVDKGTGRNTEAFF
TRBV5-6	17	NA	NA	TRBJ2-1	TGTGCCAGCAGCTTGGTAGGCAGGGGAGCCTCCTACAATGAGCAGTTCTTC	CASSLVGRGASYNEQFF
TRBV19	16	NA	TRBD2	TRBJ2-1	TGTGCCAGTAGTCCCGTTATGATAGCGGGGTACAATGAGCAGTTCTTC	CASSPVMIAGYNEQFF
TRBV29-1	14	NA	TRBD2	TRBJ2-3	TGCAGCGTTGAACCGAGCGGGGGCACAGATACGCAGTATTTT	CSVEPSGGTDTQYF
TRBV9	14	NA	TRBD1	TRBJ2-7	TGTGCCAGCAGCGTAGCGGGACAGACCTACGAGCAGTACTTC	CASSVAGQTYEQYF
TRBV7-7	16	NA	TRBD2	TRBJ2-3	TGTGCTAGCAGCCCTTTAGCGGGTCCTCGAGGAGATACGCAGTATTTT	CASSPLAGPRGDTQYF
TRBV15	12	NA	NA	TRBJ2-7	TGTGCCACCAGCAGAGACAGGGGCGAGCAGTACTTC	CATSRDRGEQYF
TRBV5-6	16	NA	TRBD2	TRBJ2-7	TGTGCCAGCAGCGAAGGACTAGCGTCGAGCTCCTACGAGCAGTACTTC	CASSEGLASSSYEQYF
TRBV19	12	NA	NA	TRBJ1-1	TGTGCCAGTATGGGGGGGGACACTGAAGCTTTCTTT	CASMGGDTEAFF